This T cell receptor (beta chain) derives from a study of T cell responses to AZD1222 COVID-19 vaccine. The CDR3 is made up of 16 amino acids. CDR1 LGHDT and CDR2 YNNKEL come from the germline V gene (reference sequence). V lost 0 bases to trimming and J lost 7 bases, with 16 bases between them. Some clones are missing from TCRdb's copy, which holds only in-frame ones; the method was immunoSEQ multiplex PCR. The sample lists 95,000 to 150,000 clones, roughly nine tenths occurring once. Regarding the study as a whole: Compared with day 0, the breadth and depth of the Spike-specific TCR repertoire rose significantly after two doses of AZD1222. Dominant at 160-218 and 743-854, vaccine-associated CD4 TCRs also spanned spike. There were mostly white British donors and more females than males, and clonal diversity was possibly underestimated. Unmutated variant regions are reportedly targeted by nearly half of spike-specific TCRs.

A note on this clone: Its specificity is not known.

V gene TRBV3-1 (or the pseudogene TRBV3-2) combines with J gene TRBJ2-1, with a possible D match to TRBD2 (6 bases). The sample here was peripheral blood, taken on day 0 of AZD1222 vaccination. The origin of this receptor is an adult in good health. The CDR3: CASSQDLLAFRNEQFF. The CDR3 DNA reads TGTGCCAGCAGCCAAGATCTCCTAGCGTTTCGGAATGAGCAGTTCTTC.